Shown below are 10 T cell receptor beta chains from a single sample sequenced in a study of T cell repertoires in cytomegalovirus infection. From the reads, TCRdb called clonotypes with MiXCR, one entry per CDR3 protein. The repertoire includes about 300,000 distinct CDR3 sequences, approximately 8.9% of them detected once, and around 2.5% sits in the top ten. The sample comprised PBMCs. Receptor source: a human donor in good health (CMV status not recorded). Some clones in this sample may be carry-over from other donors' samples.

The chain carries TRBV29-1 and TRBJ2-6, with a possible D match to TRBD2 (6 bases). The length of the CDR3 is 16 residues. Germline CDR1 SQVTM, CDR2 ANQGSEA. V was cut by 7 bases and J by 0 bases, with 16 bases left in between. CDR3: CSAPGLSRSGANVLTF. The CDR3 DNA sequence: TGCAGCGCCCCGGGACTTAGCCGCTCTGGGGCCAACGTCCTGACTTTC.

There are many counts of this clonotype. The chain links TRBV15 to TRBJ2-7; 11 bases are shared with TRBD2. Germline V CDR1 and CDR2: LNHNV, YYDKDF (reference sequence). Germline trimming cut 4 bases from V and 2 bases from J; bases unmatched to any gene: 4. The CDR3 is 15 amino acids. Here the CDR3 reads CATSMGTSGAYEQYF. The CDR3 nucleotides read TGTGCCACCAGCATGGGGACTAGCGGAGCCTACGAGCAGTACTTC.

There are many counts of this clonotype. V is TRBV20-1 and J is TRBJ2-7; TRBD1 aligns across 10 bases. Germline V gene data show CDR1 as DFQATT and CDR2 as SNEGSKA (reference sequence). This CDR3 contains 14 residues. After removal of 6 bases from V and 1 base from J, the junction contained 6 bases not matched to a gene. Written as DNA, the CDR3 is TGCAGTGCCTGCCGGGACAGGGGATCCTACGAGCAGTACTTC. Its protein product is CSACRDRGSYEQYF.

The V call is TRBV3-1, the J call TRBJ2-1; 8 bases are a match to TRBD1. This CDR3 is 15 amino acids long. Germline values: CDR1 LGHDT, CDR2 YNNKEL (reference sequence). With 4 bases clipped from V and 7 bases from J, the junction kept 9 bases outside the gene matches. The CDR3 coding sequence is TGTGCCAGCAGCCCAAGGGACAGGTATGGGAATGAGCAGTTCTTC. The encoded protein is CASSPRDRYGNEQFF.

This clonotype was seen at least ten times. The gene calls are TRBV20-1 and TRBJ2-1; 10 nucleotides line up with TRBD2. Germline values: CDR1 DFQATT, CDR2 SNEGSKA (reference sequence). The trim removed 4 bases at V and 9 bases at J, leaving 3 bases unmatched. This CDR3 has 12 amino acids. In DNA form, the CDR3 reads TGCAGTGCTAACCTAGCGGGGGTTGAGCAGTTCTTC. This translates into CSANLAGVEQFF.

The J gene is TRBJ1-2, the V gene TRBV2; tentative D call: TRBD1 (5 bases). CDR3 length equals 15 residues. CDR1 is SNHLY and CDR2 is FYNNEI in the germline V gene. The V end lost 2 bases, the J end lost 4 bases, and 14 bases lay between the germline ends. The CDR3: CASSEQGAGGYGYTF. The DNA for the CDR3 is TGTGCCAGCAGTGAACAAGGGGCAGGTGGCTATGGCTACACCTTC.

In regard to this clonotype: Since a much larger clone is just one base distant, this may be a read error. The rearrangement uses TRBV20-1 and TRBJ2-7; TRBD1 matches 8 bases. The junction had 7 bases not matched to a gene; V was cut back by 8 bases and J by 7 bases. The germline CDR1 and CDR2 sequences are DFQATT and SNEGSKA (reference sequence). The CDR3 contains 11 residues. This CDR3 is CSTDRGKEQYF. For the CDR3, the DNA is TGCAGTACTGACAGGGGAAAAGAGCAGTACTTC.

This clonotype was recorded many times. The chain recombines TRBV25-1 with TRBJ1-6; the D gene is possibly TRBD1 (5 bases). With 1 base removed from V and 7 bases from J, the gap between germline ends came to 11 bases. Germline V lookup: CDR1 MGHDK, CDR2 SYGVNS. CDR3 length: 15 residues. CDR3 sequence: CASSEWRGENSPLHF. Written as DNA, the CDR3 is TGTGCCAGCAGTGAATGGCGAGGGGAAAATTCACCCCTCCACTTT.

This clonotype was detected only once. The V and J genes are TRBV6-2 or TRBV6-3 and TRBJ1-1; TRBD1 might be the D (6 bases). Trimming removed 8 bases at V and 3 bases at J, with 19 bases between. The CDR3 has 15 residues. Germline V gene lookup returns CDR1 MNHEY and CDR2 SVGEGT. The CDR3 region is CASSLRGAWDTEAFF. The CDR3 DNA is TGTGCCAGCTCTTTACGGGGGGCCTGGGACACTGAAGCTTTCTTT.

This clonotype has a handful of counts. The rearrangement links TRBV3-1 to TRBJ2-1; D tentatively fits TRBD1 or TRBD2 (5 bases each). The CDR3 has 15 amino acids. The ends were cut back, 1 base at V and 7 bases at J, with 14 bases in the middle. Germline V gene sequence: CDR1 LGHDT, CDR2 YNNKEL (reference sequence). The CDR3 DNA reads TGTGCCAGCAGCCAAGGCTGGAATTGGGGGAATGAGCAGTTCTTC. As protein: CASSQGWNWGNEQFF.